Detailed here is one TCR beta chain. Source study methods: Amplification with reference gene primers provided the estimates of nucleated cell counts. TCRdb's copy holds only in-frame clones and misses some; the assay was immunoSEQ multiplex PCR. From that table come the V and J calls and clone size; the DNA was used to work out D and trimming. Seen here are approximately 170,000 clones, around 80% observed once, and the top ten hold roughly 19%. This record comes from a study of blood T cell repertoires in COVID-19. Study overall: Both acute and convalescent COVID-19 samples were obtained from the United States, Italy and Spain. Nucleic acid was either cDNA or gDNA, and it came from T cells, B-cell-depleted T cells, or PBMCs.

Germline V gene sequence: CDR1 MRHNA, CDR2 SNTAGT. The V and J ends lost 5 bases and 10 bases, in that order; junction bases with no gene match: 8. This CDR3 region has 14 residues. The J gene is TRBJ1-6, the V gene TRBV6-4; 7 positions agree with TRBD1. The source material was peripheral blood. This receptor was identified in a woman of 80 years or more with acute or convalescent COVID-19. The CDR3 nucleotides read TGTGCCAGCAGTCGAGGGGGCGCGAGGTCACCCCTCCACTTT. Translated: CASSRGGARSPLHF.